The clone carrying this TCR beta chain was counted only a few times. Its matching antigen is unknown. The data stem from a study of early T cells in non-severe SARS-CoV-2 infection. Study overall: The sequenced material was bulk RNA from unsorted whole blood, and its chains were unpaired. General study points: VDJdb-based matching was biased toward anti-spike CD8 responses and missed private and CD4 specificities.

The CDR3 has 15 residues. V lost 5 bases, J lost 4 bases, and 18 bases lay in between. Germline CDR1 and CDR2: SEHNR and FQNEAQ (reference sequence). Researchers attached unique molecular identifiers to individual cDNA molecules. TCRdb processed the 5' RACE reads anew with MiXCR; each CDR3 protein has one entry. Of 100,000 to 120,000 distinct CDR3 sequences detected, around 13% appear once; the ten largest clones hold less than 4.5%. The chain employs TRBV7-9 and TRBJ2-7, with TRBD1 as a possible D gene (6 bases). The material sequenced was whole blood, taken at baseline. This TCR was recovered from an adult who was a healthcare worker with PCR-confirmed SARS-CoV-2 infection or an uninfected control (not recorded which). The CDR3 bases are TGTGCCAGCAGCGTACGTGGGGGCCGTGCGTACGAGCAGTACTTC. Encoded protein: CASSVRGGRAYEQYF.